The sequence of this TCR beta chain was determined in a study of shared clonotypes between healthy human individuals (dated by TCRdb to 2020 to 2022). Broadly, across the study: A couple of women and a few men aged 18 to 49 years were included in the cohort. For each donor, three plates each were used for CD4 naive and CD4 memory, two plates were used for CD8 naive, and one plate was used for CD8 memory. To estimate repertoire size and how much clonotypes are shared between individuals, the study performed deep sequencing of blood TCR repertoires from a few healthy adults. To increase sequencing depth and limit assay-specific biases, TCR repertoire library preparation and sequencing were carried out by different laboratories using diverse techniques. Between about 0.85 and 8.9 billion PBMCs per donor were obtained by leukapheresis.

The investigation overall reported the following: Because the study included only a small number of donors, the genetic and exposure-history diversity represented was limited. Higher generation probabilities were observed for clonotypes shared by all four sorted-subset donors than for non-shared clonotypes. Estimated clonotype richness was generally larger for naive than for memory subsets. Even with the large sequencing depth, rarefaction of the sorted-subset datasets indicated that sequencing was incomplete. Pairwise subsampling led to the expectation that sequencing depth would affect the degree of clonotype sharing among donors. When a handful of donors were compared, the shared fraction of clonotypes was about 5% for naive CD4, around 4% for naive CD8, more than 2% for memory CD4, and roughly 0.4% for memory CD8. Sampling was restricted to blood, and TCR repertoires in tissues likely differ from the TCR repertoires found in blood.

TCR CDR3 regions were amplified from genomic DNA by multiplex PCR using the deep immunoSEQ assay. Extracted genomic DNA from each cell subset was spread evenly across all wells of several immunoSEQ 96-well plates, with each plate serving as a replicate. For sorted subsets, roughly 200 ng of genomic DNA, equivalent to about 30,000 T cell genomes, went into each replicate PCR. Purified libraries were measured with a Qubit 3.0 fluorometer, size-checked on a Bioanalyzer 2100, and measured again with the KAPA Library Quantification kit. Every immunoSEQ 96-well plate was sequenced on a separate single-read 150-cycle Illumina NextSeq 550 flow cell. Per the authors' processing: Because the immunoSEQ output held only junctional sequences and lacked quality scores, the filtering could not match the filtering applied to full-length reads. To assign V/J genes and CDR3, sequences were annotated using PyIR, a Python wrapper for IgBLAST v1.9, with IMGT germline references. Reads were filtered out if the reads had weak V/J assignments (E-value above 1e-6), no CDR3, stop codons, out-of-frame junctions, or ambiguous translated residues. V3J clonotypes were defined by identical inferred V gene, J gene, and CDR3 amino acid sequence. Percentage overlap between repertoires was computed as shared unique clonotypes divided by the size of the smaller repertoire. Repertoire richness was assessed with RTK rarefaction, the Chao1 estimator, and Recon v2.1 estimates of unobserved clonotypes. Generation probabilities were computed with OLGA for all TCRbeta clonotypes obtained by the gDNA method from several donors. The table comes from immuneACCESS by way of TCRdb, which keeps in-frame sequences with V and J called. Part of the clones is missing from these tables; in studies checked, under half for an unresolved V gene and the rest for unknown reasons. Clone size and V and J calls were adopted from that table, with D and trimming inferred from the DNA. The table for this sample lists nearly 2 million clones; about 95% of them were counted only once. More than 0.95% of the sample is held by the ten biggest clonotypes.

Note on this clone: Its antigen is unknown. Base qualities were left out, and no much larger clone turns up one base away.

CD8 naive samples consisted of CD45RO-negative cells that were positively selected for CCR7, yielding a CD45RA+CCR7+ population without TemRA cells. Healthy HIV-negative adults with no recently reported acute infections or vaccinations were included as donors. Every donor was a Caucasian adult living in Nashville, Tennessee, USA. After blood collection by leukapheresis, PBMCs were isolated using Ficoll-Histopaque density gradient centrifugation and then cryopreserved in the vapor phase of liquid nitrogen. Analytical flow cytometry was used to check the purity and quantity of each magnetically sorted T cell population. Each sorted fraction had its genomic DNA isolated and then quantified by UV absorbance on a Nanodrop 2000c. The CDR3 covers 15 residues, taking in both the cysteine and the phenylalanine. Just CDR3 DNA is preserved here, 45 bases in frame from base 1. Via the germline V gene (reference sequence), CDR1 is LNHDA and CDR2 SQIVND. Trimming removed 3 bases from V and 5 bases from J; the gene matches leave 10 bases unexplained.

The receptor was derived from a man younger than 35 in good health. The chain links TRBV19 with TRBJ2-7, with 7 bases matching TRBD1. The sequencing sample was made of naive CD8+ T cells sorted from blood. The cell subset or site label, as the study defines it: CD45RA+CCR7+. The DNA sequence reads TGTGCCAGTAGTATCCAGGGGGAGATCCCGGACGAGCAGTACTTC. It is translated as CASSIQGEIPDEQYF.